This passage covers 3 T cell receptor beta chains from one sample sequenced in a study of neoadjuvant nivolumab and ipilimumab in lung cancer. Clones were read by immunoSEQ multiplex PCR, and TCRdb kept only the in-frame ones, dropping some. The table records about 4,000 clones, over 70% of them present only once. The material was peripheral blood, obtained after neoadjuvant nivolumab, alone or with ipilimumab, at or shortly before surgery. The receptors stem from an adult with non-small cell lung cancer.

The chain is built from TRBV5-6 and TRBJ2-5; TRBD2 is a possible D gene (5 bases). Germline lookup yields CDR1 SGHDT and CDR2 YYEEEE. There are 15 residues in the CDR3. V was cut by 1 base and J by 0 bases, with 10 bases left in between. The CDR3 nucleotides read TGTGCCAGCAGCTTGTTGGCGGGCTACCAAGAGACCCAGTACTTC. Protein product: CASSLLAGYQETQYF. The full variable domain, rest sourced from reference TRBV5-6 and TRBJ2-5, is DAGVTQSPTHLIKTRGQQVTLRCSPKSGHDTVSWYQQALGQGPQFIFQYYEEEERQRGNFPDRFSGHQFPNYSSELNVNALLLGDSALYLCASSLLAGYQETQYFGPGTRLLVL.

The chain couples TRBV29-1 to TRBJ2-7; D possibly corresponds to TRBD1 (6 bases). From germline, CDR1 is SQVTM and CDR2 ANQGSEA. Trimming removed 5 bases at V and 0 bases at J, with 17 bases between. The CDR3 contains 15 residues. The CDR3 here is CSVQVGRDNSYEQYF. The CDR3 nucleotides are TGCAGCGTTCAAGTGGGCCGGGACAACTCCTACGAGCAGTACTTC.

This clone was recorded once. This chain connects TRBV28 to TRBJ1-1; D gene uncertain. CDR1 and CDR2 from the germline V gene are MDHEN and SYDVKM. This CDR3 contains 13 residues. Trimming removed 7 bases at V and 0 bases at J, with 9 bases between. Here the CDR3 reads CASNSEMNTEAFF. DNA for the CDR3: TGTGCCAGCAACAGTGAAATGAACACTGAAGCTTTCTTT. Filled out from reference TRBV28 and TRBJ1-1, the complete variable domain reads DVKVTQSSRYLVKRTGEKVFLECVQDMDHENMFWYRQDPGLGLRLIYFSYDVKMKEKGDIPEGYSVSREKKERFSLILESASTNQTSMYLCASNSEMNTEAFFGQGTRLTVV.